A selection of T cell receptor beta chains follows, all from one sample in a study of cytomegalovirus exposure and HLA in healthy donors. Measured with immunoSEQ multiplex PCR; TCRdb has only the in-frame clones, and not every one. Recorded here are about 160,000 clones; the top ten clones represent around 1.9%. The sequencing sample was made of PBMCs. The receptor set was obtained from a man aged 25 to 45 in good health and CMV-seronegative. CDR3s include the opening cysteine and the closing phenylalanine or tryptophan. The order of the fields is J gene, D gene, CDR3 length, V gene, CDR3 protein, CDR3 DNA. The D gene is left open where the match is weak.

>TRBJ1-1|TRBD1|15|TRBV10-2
CASSEGDRGHTEAFF
TGCGCCAGCAGTGAGGGGGACAGGGGGCATACTGAAGCTTTCTTT
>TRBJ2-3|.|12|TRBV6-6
CASSPNSDTQYF
TGTGCCAGCAGCCCTAACTCAGATACGCAGTATTTT
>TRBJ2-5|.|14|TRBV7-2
CASSSHSGSGTQYF
TGTGCCAGCAGCTCGCATAGCGGTTCGGGGACCCAGTACTTC
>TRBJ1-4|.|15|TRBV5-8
CASSFRDKRNEKLFF
TGTGCCAGCAGCTTCCGGGACAAACGGAATGAAAAACTGTTTTTT
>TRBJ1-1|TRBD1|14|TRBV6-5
CASSERQGRTEAFF
TGTGCCAGCAGTGAGAGACAGGGGAGGACTGAAGCTTTCTTT
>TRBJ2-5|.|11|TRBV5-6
CASSLAETQYF
TGTGCCAGCAGCTTAGCAGAGACCCAGTACTTC
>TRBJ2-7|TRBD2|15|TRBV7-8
CASTQTSGISYEQYF
TGTGCCAGCACCCAGACTAGCGGGATTTCCTACGAGCAGTACTTC
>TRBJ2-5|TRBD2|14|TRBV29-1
CSVGTSGYQETQYF
TGCAGCGTTGGGACTAGCGGGTACCAAGAGACCCAGTACTTC
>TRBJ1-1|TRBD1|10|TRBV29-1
CSVGTGRAFF
TGCAGCGTGGGGACAGGGAGAGCTTTCTTT
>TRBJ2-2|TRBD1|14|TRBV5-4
CASSLGQAAGELFF
TGTGCCAGCAGCCTAGGACAGGCTGCCGGGGAGCTGTTTTTT
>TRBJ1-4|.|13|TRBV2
CASSGSEGEKLFF
TGTGCCAGCAGTGGCAGTGAGGGTGAAAAACTGTTTTTT
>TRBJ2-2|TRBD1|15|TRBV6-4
CASSDSTGGGGELFF
TGTGCCAGCAGTGACTCGACAGGGGGCGGCGGGGAGCTGTTTTTT
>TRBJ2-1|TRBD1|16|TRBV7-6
CASSPRTGASYNEQFF
TGTGCCAGCAGCCCGAGGACAGGGGCGTCCTACAATGAGCAGTTCTTC
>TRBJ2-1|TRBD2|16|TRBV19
CASSPPGLAGWAEQFF
TGTGCCAGTAGTCCTCCGGGACTAGCGGGATGGGCTGAGCAGTTCTTC
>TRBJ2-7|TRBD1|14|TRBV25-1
CASRPQGDWYEQYF
TGTGCCAGCAGACCCCAGGGGGATTGGTACGAGCAGTACTTC
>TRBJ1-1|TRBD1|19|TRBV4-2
CASSQTFTGGRDMNTEAFF
TGTGCCAGCAGCCAAACCTTCACAGGGGGCCGAGACATGAACACTGAAGCTTTCTTT
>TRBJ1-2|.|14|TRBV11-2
CASSLDHSNYGYTF
TGTGCCAGCAGCTTAGATCACAGCAACTATGGCTACACCTTC
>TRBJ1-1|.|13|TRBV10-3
CAIQVDPVTEAFF
TGTGCCATCCAGGTTGACCCCGTCACTGAAGCTTTCTTT
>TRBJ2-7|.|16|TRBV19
CASSLSPPPISYEQYF
TGTGCCAGTAGCTTGAGCCCGCCACCCATATCTTACGAGCAGTACTTC
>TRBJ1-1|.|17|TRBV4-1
CASSQGGLSALNTEAFF
TGCGCCAGCAGCCAAGGGGGGCTGTCAGCCTTGAACACTGAAGCTTTCTTT
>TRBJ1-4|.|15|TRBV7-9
CASSLSGESNEKLFF
TGTGCCAGCAGCTTATCCGGGGAGAGTAATGAAAAACTGTTTTTT
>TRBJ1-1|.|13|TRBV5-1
CASRYEGGTEAFF
TGCGCCAGCAGATACGAAGGGGGCACTGAAGCTTTCTTT
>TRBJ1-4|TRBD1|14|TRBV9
CASSAPQGGEKLFF
TGTGCCAGCAGCGCGCCTCAGGGGGGTGAAAAACTGTTTTTT
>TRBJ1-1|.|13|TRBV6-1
CASRRAMNTEAFF
TGTGCCAGCAGGAGGGCCATGAACACTGAAGCTTTCTTT
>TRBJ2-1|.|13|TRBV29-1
CSVEWAYYNEQFF
TGCAGCGTTGAGTGGGCCTACTACAATGAGCAGTTCTTC